One and the same sample provided the 27 T cell receptor beta chains below, sequenced in a study of T cell responses to AZD1222 COVID-19 vaccine. Using immunoSEQ multiplex PCR, the repertoire was profiled, and TCRdb retains in-frame clones only, with some absent. The profile covers about 140,000 clones, with 90% to 95% appearing a single time and less than 1% taken by the ten largest. This specimen was peripheral blood, taken on day 0 of MenACWY control vaccination. Source of these receptors: an adult in good health.

This chain links TRBV27 with TRBJ1-4, with unresolved D. The germline gives CDR1 MNHEY, CDR2 SMNVEV (reference sequence). V lost 1 base, J lost 6 bases, and 9 bases lay in between. The CDR3 has 14 amino acids. CDR3 protein: CASSLLPPYEKLFF. The CDR3 DNA is TGTGCCAGCAGTTTATTACCTCCTTATGAAAAACTGTTTTTT.

This clone was detected only once. The chain recombines TRBV27 with TRBJ1-5, with 7 bases identical to TRBD1. Germline V CDR1 and CDR2: MNHEY, SMNVEV (reference sequence). CDR3 length equals 17 residues. V was pared by 3 bases and J by 7 bases, with 15 bases of the junction left unmatched. CDR3 DNA: TGTGCCAGCAGTTTGGGGGACGGGACAGCGCAAACCCAGCCCCAGCATTTT. Protein product: CASSLGDGTAQTQPQHF.

This chain's CDR3 is CASSPYTGQHYTF. The CDR3 DNA is TGTGCCAGTAGTCCGTATACGGGACAGCACTACACCTTC. The chain employs TRBV19 and TRBJ1-2; 7 bases line up with TRBD1. The CDR3 runs 13 residues. Trimming took 5 bases from V and 10 from J; bases not matched to a gene: 10. Germline V gives CDR1 LNHDA, CDR2 SQIVND (reference sequence).

The chain combines TRBV5-1 with TRBJ2-2; either TRBD1 or TRBD2 may fit D (5 bases each). Germline V lookup: CDR1 SGHRS, CDR2 YFSETQ. V lost 4 bases and J 4 bases, leaving 23 bases between the germline ends. This CDR3 has 18 amino acids. The CDR3 coding sequence is TGCGCCAGCAGCCGAGGGTTGGGGCAGGGATCGGGCACCGGGGAGCTGTTTTTT. Amino acid sequence: CASSRGLGQGSGTGELFF.

The J gene is TRBJ2-7, the V gene TRBV5-1; D ambiguous. V was cut by 0 bases and J by 2 bases, with 12 bases left in between. The CDR3 runs to 15 residues. Germline V gene sequence: CDR1 SGHRS, CDR2 YFSETQ. The CDR3 region is CASSLDGAPAYEQYF. DNA for the CDR3: TGCGCCAGCAGCTTGGACGGAGCGCCCGCCTACGAGCAGTACTTC. Full variable domain (rest looked up from reference TRBV5-1 and TRBJ2-7): KAGVTQTPRYLIKTRGQQVTLSCSPISGHRSVSWYQQTPGQGLQFLFEYFSETQRNKGNFPGRFSGRQFSNSRSEMNVSTLELGDSALYLCASSLDGAPAYEQYFGPGTRLTVT.

J is TRBJ1-2 and V is TRBV4-1; 10 nucleotides agree with TRBD1. V lost 4 bases to trimming and J lost 4 bases; unmatched junction nucleotides: 3. The germline V gene has CDR1 MGHRA and CDR2 YSYEKL. The CDR3 sequence is 14 residues long. CDR3 amino acids: CASSPGQGSYGYTF. The CDR3 DNA follows: TGCGCCAGCAGCCCGGGACAGGGGAGCTATGGCTACACCTTC.

This chain uses TRBV2 with TRBJ2-7; 8 nucleotides agree with TRBD1. The V gene's germline CDR1 is SNHLY and CDR2 FYNNEI. CDR3 length equals 13 residues. The trim removed 10 bases at V and 2 bases at J, leaving 7 bases unmatched. The CDR3 spells CATQGQETYEQYF. The CDR3, as DNA: TGTGCCACTCAGGGACAGGAAACCTACGAGCAGTACTTC.

V usage is TRBV6-1 and J usage is TRBJ2-1, with a possible D match to TRBD1 (5 bases). CDR1 and CDR2 (germline): MNHNS, SASEGT. The CDR3 extends over 14 amino acids. With 3 bases removed from V and 5 bases from J, the gap between germline ends came to 11 bases. The CDR3 bases are TGTGCCAGCAGTGATAGCTTGGACAACAATGAGCAGTTCTTC. Translated, it gives CASSDSLDNNEQFF.

The rearrangement links TRBV9 to TRBJ1-1, with D uncertain. CDR1 is SGDLS, CDR2 YYNGEE, per germline. The V end was cut by 2 bases, the J end by 0 bases, with 5 bases between. The CDR3 is 13 amino acids. This CDR3 reads CASSVRMNTEAFF. CDR3 in DNA: TGTGCCAGCAGCGTTCGCATGAACACTGAAGCTTTCTTT.

In this sample, this clone turned up a few times. The chain combines TRBV5-1 with TRBJ1-1, with 11 bases identical to TRBD1. This CDR3 spans 14 amino acids. V lost 3 bases and J lost 4; bases outside the gene matches: 2. CDR1 is SGHRS and CDR2 is YFSETQ in the germline V gene. The CDR3 here is CASSSGTGGTEAFF. The CDR3 DNA follows: TGCGCCAGCAGCTCCGGGACAGGGGGCACTGAAGCTTTCTTT.

This chain joins TRBV10-2 and TRBJ1-6, with TRBD1 identical over 7 bases. Trimming took 6 bases from V and 8 from J; bases not matched to a gene: 16. CDR1 WSHSY and CDR2 SAAADI come from the germline V gene. CDR3 length equals 17 residues. The CDR3 protein is CASRTGRQGLLDSPLHF. The CDR3, as DNA: TGCGCCAGCAGAACTGGGAGACAGGGTCTGCTGGATTCACCCCTCCACTTT.

The rearrangement joins TRBV4-1 to TRBJ2-1; D gene ambiguous. The germline V gene encodes CDR1 MGHRA and CDR2 YSYEKL. CDR3 length equals 14 residues. V gave up 0 bases and J gave up 4 bases, with 7 bases separating them. CDR3: CASSQDSVYNEQFF. CDR3 in DNA: TGCGCCAGCAGCCAAGATTCGGTTTACAATGAGCAGTTCTTC.

This clone was observed a handful of times. This rearrangement joins TRBV6-5 to TRBJ1-2; the D gene is possibly TRBD1 (6 bases). Per the germline V gene, CDR1 is MNHEY and CDR2 is SVGAGI. V was shortened by 10 bases and J by 8 bases, with 20 bases between the two germline ends. The CDR3 spans 13 residues. CDR3 region: CATVQGSKSGYTF. CDR3 in DNA: TGTGCCACCGTACAGGGCTCTAAGAGCGGCTACACCTTC.

The V gene is TRBV6-2 or TRBV6-3, the J gene TRBJ1-1; TRBD1 aligns across 10 bases. In germline, CDR1 is MNHEY, CDR2 SVGEGT. The CDR3 is 18 amino acids. V was clipped by 2 bases and J by 4 bases; unmatched bases: 13. CDR3: CASSYRWGQGSGATEAFF. The CDR3, as DNA: TGTGCCAGCAGTTACCGATGGGGACAGGGGTCTGGGGCCACTGAAGCTTTCTTT.

The chain employs TRBV9 and TRBJ2-2; D ambiguous. Looked up from germline, CDR1 is SGDLS and CDR2 is YYNGEE. V was trimmed by 3 bases and J by 7 bases, leaving 7 bases between them. The CDR3 is 12 amino acids. This CDR3 reads CASSGGHGELFF. CDR3 DNA: TGTGCCAGCAGCGGTGGTCACGGGGAGCTGTTTTTT.

The rearrangement uses TRBV18 and TRBJ1-5; D unresolved. This CDR3 has 14 amino acids. V was clipped by 3 bases and J by 5 bases, with 11 bases between them. The germline V gene encodes CDR1 KGHSH and CDR2 LQKENI. CDR3 nucleotide sequence: TGTGCCAGCTCACCGTCGGGGTTAGATCAGCCCCAGCATTTT. Translation: CASSPSGLDQPQHF.

The rearrangement joins TRBV3-1 (or the pseudogene TRBV3-2) to TRBJ1-1; D is possibly TRBD1 (6 bases). Between the trimmed V and J ends, which lost 1 base and 4 bases, there was a span of 19 bases. The CDR3 is 17 amino acids. Germline V gives CDR1 LGHDT, CDR2 YNNKEL (reference sequence). CDR3 DNA sequence: TGTGCCAGCAGCCAAGGTGACAGGTGGACTGTGGGCACTGAAGCTTTCTTT. It yields the protein CASSQGDRWTVGTEAFF.

V is TRBV28 and J is TRBJ1-1; D remains ambiguous. The length of the CDR3 is 13 residues. Trimming removed 6 bases at V and 2 bases at J, with 10 bases between. The germline V gene encodes CDR1 MDHEN and CDR2 SYDVKM. CDR3: CASRNTENTEAFF. The DNA for the CDR3 is TGTGCCAGCAGAAATACAGAAAACACTGAAGCTTTCTTT.

The rearrangement uses TRBV30 and TRBJ2-5; D gene uncertain. Germline assignment: CDR1 GTSNPN and CDR2 SVGIG (reference sequence). V was shortened by 3 bases and J by 5 bases, with 7 bases between the two germline ends. CDR3 length: 11 amino acids. DNA of the CDR3: TGTGCCTGGAGCGGTGGGGAGACCCAGTACTTC. It specifies CAWSGGETQYF. Supplemented by reference TRBV30 and TRBJ2-5, the full variable domain reads SQTIHQWPATLVQPVGSPLSLECTVEGTSNPNLYWYRQAAGRGLQLLFYSVGIGQISSEVPQNLSASRPQDRQFILSSKKLLLSDSGFYLCAWSGGETQYFGPGTRLLVL.

The chain combines TRBV27 with TRBJ2-1; D is uncertain. Germline V gene data show CDR1 as MNHEY and CDR2 as SMNVEV (reference sequence). This CDR3 has 12 amino acids. Trimming took off 6 bases at V and 8 bases at J, with 11 bases between the two ends. As DNA, the CDR3 is TGTGCCAGCAGCCCTGACACGCATGAGCAGTTCTTC. This gives the protein CASSPDTHEQFF.

The rearrangement uses TRBV14 and TRBJ1-2; TRBD1 matches 7 bases. The CDR3 contains 13 residues. Per germline, CDR1 SGHDN and CDR2 FVKESK. The trim removed 4 bases at V and 7 bases at J, leaving 6 bases unmatched. The CDR3 region is CASSRDRVSGYTF. The CDR3, as DNA: TGTGCCAGCAGCCGGGACAGAGTCAGTGGCTACACCTTC. The full variable domain, in which reference TRBV14 and TRBJ1-2 provide the parts outside the CDR3, is EAGVTQFPSHSVIEKGQTVTLRCDPISGHDNLYWYRRVMGKEIKFLLHFVKESKQDESGMPNNRFLAERTGGTYSTLKVQPAELEDSGVYFCASSRDRVSGYTFGSGTRLTVV.

The gene calls are TRBV4-2 and TRBJ1-1; 7 bases match TRBD1. The trim removed 3 bases at V and 1 base at J, leaving 8 bases unmatched. This CDR3 spans 16 amino acids. Germline values: CDR1 LGHNA, CDR2 YNFKEQ. The CDR3 region is CASSHLDTGANTEAFF. DNA for the CDR3: TGTGCCAGCAGCCACCTTGATACAGGGGCGAACACTGAAGCTTTCTTT.

As DNA, the CDR3 is TGTGCCAGCAGAAATGGGGACTCCGAATATGAAGCTTTCTTT. Translation: CASRNGDSEYEAFF. This chain joins TRBV6-5 and TRBJ1-1; maybe TRBD1 (5 bases). The CDR3 has 14 amino acids. Germline V lookup: CDR1 MNHEY, CDR2 SVGAGI. Trimming took off 6 bases at V and 7 bases at J, with 18 bases between the two ends.

The chain is built from TRBV24-1 and TRBJ2-7; tentatively, D is TRBD2 (5 bases). V lost 9 bases and J lost 3, with 14 bases in between. Germline-derived CDR1 and CDR2 are KGHDR and SFDVKD. The CDR3 runs 13 residues. CDR3 sequence reads: CATSEGSYYEQYF. The CDR3 DNA sequence: TGTGCCACCTCCGAGGGTTCCTACTACGAGCAGTACTTC.

A note on this clone: Additional DNA sequences in this sample encode the identical CDR3. The V call is TRBV11-2, the J call TRBJ2-1; D is unresolved. The germline V gene has CDR1 SGHAT and CDR2 FQNNGV. The CDR3 consists of 13 residues. V lost 3 bases and J 2 bases, leaving 5 bases between the germline ends. The CDR3 coding sequence is TGTGCCAGCAGCTTGGTTCCCTACAATGAGCAGTTCTTC. Its translation: CASSLVPYNEQFF. The whole variable domain, filled in from reference TRBV11-2 and TRBJ2-1, reads EAGVAQSPRYKIIEKRQSVAFWCNPISGHATLYWYQQILGQGPKLLIQFQNNGVVDDSQLPKDRFSAERLKGVDSTLKIQPAKLEDSAVYLCASSLVPYNEQFFGPGTRLTVL.

J is TRBJ2-1 and V is TRBV28, with a tentative D call TRBD1 (6 bases). The V and J ends lost 1 base and 3 bases respectively, with 7 bases between them. The CDR3 spans 14 residues. Germline CDR1 is MDHEN and CDR2 is SYDVKM. In DNA form, the CDR3 reads TGTGCCAGCAGTTTATCGGACAGCTACAATGAGCAGTTCTTC. This translates into CASSLSDSYNEQFF.

The V and J genes are TRBV9 and TRBJ2-7, with 12 bases matching TRBD2. The length of the CDR3 is 17 residues. Germline assignment: CDR1 SGDLS and CDR2 YYNGEE. The junction had 12 bases not matched to a gene; V was cut back by 3 bases and J by 5 bases. DNA of the CDR3: TGTGCCAGCAGCGCCCAGACTAGCGGGGGCCCAAGGGACGAGCAGTACTTC. This codes for CASSAQTSGGPRDEQYF.